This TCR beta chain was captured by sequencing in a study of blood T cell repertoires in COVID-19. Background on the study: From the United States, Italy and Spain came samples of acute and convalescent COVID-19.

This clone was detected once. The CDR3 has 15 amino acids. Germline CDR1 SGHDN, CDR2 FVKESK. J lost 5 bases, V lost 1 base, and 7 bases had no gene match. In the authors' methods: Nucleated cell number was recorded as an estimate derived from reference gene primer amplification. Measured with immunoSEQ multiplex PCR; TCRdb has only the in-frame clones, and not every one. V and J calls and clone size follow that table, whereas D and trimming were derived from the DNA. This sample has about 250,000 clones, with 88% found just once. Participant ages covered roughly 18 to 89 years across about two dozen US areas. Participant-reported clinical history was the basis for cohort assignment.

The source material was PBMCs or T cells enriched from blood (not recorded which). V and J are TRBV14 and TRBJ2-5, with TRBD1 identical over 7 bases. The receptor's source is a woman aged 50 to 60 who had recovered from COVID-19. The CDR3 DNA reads TGTGCCAGCAGCCAAGCTAGAGGGGGCCCTGAGACCCAGTACTTC. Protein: CASSQARGGPETQYF.